The 10 T cell receptor beta chains below all came from one sample that was sequenced in a study of technical replicates of blood from a handful of donors. This table comes from immunoSEQ multiplex PCR, and its TCRdb copy is limited to in-frame clones, with some not included. This table has roughly 40,000 clones, around 97% appearing once. The sequencing sample was made of T cells isolated from PBMCs. Receptor source: a human donor in good health.

The table lists this clone with a count of one. The chain has TRBV6-1 and TRBJ1-5; possibly TRBD1 for D (5 bases). Trimming cost V 7 bases and J 6 bases, with 7 bases left between them. The CDR3 is 11 residues long. Germline V gene data show CDR1 as MNHNS and CDR2 as SASEGT. CDR3 loop: CASTRGQPQHF. CDR3 nucleotides: TGTGCCAGCACAAGGGGTCAGCCCCAGCATTTT.

V is TRBV5-4 and J is TRBJ2-3; the match to TRBD2 covers 10 bases. Germline lookup yields CDR1 SGHNT and CDR2 YYREEE (reference sequence). V gave up 4 bases and J gave up 2 bases; unmatched junction bases: 4. This CDR3 contains 15 residues. For the CDR3, the DNA is TGTGCCAGCAGCCGGACTAGCGGTCTCACAGATACGCAGTATTTT. Translating it yields CASSRTSGLTDTQYF.

V is TRBV5-1 and J is TRBJ2-7; D remains unclear. V was clipped by 3 bases and J by 6 bases, with 7 bases between them. The CDR3 spans 11 residues. Germline V CDR1 and CDR2: SGHRS, YFSETQ. CDR3 sequence: CASSWRLEQYF. The CDR3 coding sequence is TGCGCCAGCAGCTGGCGGCTCGAGCAGTACTTC.

This clone was seen just once. Mismatch with germline at one junction end may stem from a read error. This sequence joins TRBV2 and TRBJ2-3; 13 bases agree with TRBD2. CDR3 length: 13 amino acids. Germline V gene sequence: CDR1 SNHLY, CDR2 FYNNEI. For the CDR3, the DNA is TGTGCCAGCAGTCGTACCGGGACTAGCGGGATTGTCTTT. This encodes CASSRTGTSGIVF.

V usage is TRBV7-2 and J usage is TRBJ1-1; 8 bases fit TRBD1. Germline V gene lookup returns CDR1 SGHTA and CDR2 FQGNSA. The V segment lost 0 bases and the J segment 5 bases; nucleotides outside the gene matches: 11. This CDR3 has 17 residues. The CDR3 bases are TGTGCCAGCAGCTTAGCGCGAGAGACAGGGGCGTATACTGAAGCTTTCTTT. The encoded protein is CASSLARETGAYTEAFF.

The CDR3 nucleotides read TGTGCCAGCAGCATAATCCCGGGAGAGGATGAGCAGTTCTTC. Its translation is CASSIIPGEDEQFF. The chain joins TRBV13 to TRBJ2-1, with D perhaps TRBD2 (6 bases). Looked up from germline, CDR1 is PRHDT and CDR2 is FYEKMQ (reference sequence). The CDR3 totals 14 residues. V lost 5 bases to trimming and J lost 8 bases, with 16 bases between them.

This chain connects TRBV28 to TRBJ1-5, with unresolved D. Between the trimmed V and J ends, which lost 3 bases and 3 bases, there was a span of 9 bases. The CDR3 is 14 amino acids. CDR1 MDHEN and CDR2 SYDVKM come from the germline V gene. DNA of the CDR3: TGTGCCAGCAGTTTTACCAGAATCAATCAGCCCCAGCATTTT. Translation gives CASSFTRINQPQHF.

This clone was seen once. V and J are TRBV6-5 and TRBJ2-7; 8 nucleotides match TRBD1. Germline-derived CDR1 and CDR2 are MNHEY and SVGAGI. This CDR3 has 14 amino acids. Trimming at V came to 5 bases and at J to 4 bases, leaving 7 bases not matched to a gene. The CDR3 coding sequence is TGTGCCAGCAGTACCGGGACAGGAGTTTACGAGCAGTACTTC. It yields the protein CASSTGTGVYEQYF.

The rearrangement links TRBV5-4 to TRBJ1-1; TRBD1 is a possible D gene (5 bases). This CDR3 is 13 amino acids long. Trimming cost V 6 bases and J 1 base, with 10 bases left between them. Germline V gene data show CDR1 as SGHNT and CDR2 as YYREEE (reference sequence). CDR3 coding DNA: TGTGCCAGCACCTTAGGGGAGAACACTGAAGCTTTCTTT. Its protein product is CASTLGENTEAFF.

J is TRBJ1-1 and V is TRBV7-9; D unresolved. The CDR3 spans 15 residues. Germline assignment: CDR1 SEHNR and CDR2 FQNEAQ (reference sequence). V dropped 5 bases and J dropped 0 bases, with 13 bases sitting between them. CDR3 coding DNA: TGTGCCAGCAGCCCGCACGAGGTTTTGAACACTGAAGCTTTCTTT. Translation: CASSPHEVLNTEAFF.